The 10 T cell receptor beta chains below come from one sample, sequenced in a study of technical replicates of blood from a few donors. Generated by immunoSEQ multiplex PCR, the TCRdb table keeps only in-frame clones and is missing some. In the table there are under 100,000 clones, about 95% of which are singletons. Sample: T cells isolated from PBMCs. Receptors were obtained from a human donor in good health.

This chain connects TRBV2 to TRBJ2-7; 8 bases match TRBD2. The CDR3 runs 14 residues. V lost 4 bases to trimming and J lost 6 bases; unmatched junction nucleotides: 8. Germline CDR1 SNHLY, CDR2 FYNNEI. As DNA, the CDR3 is TGTGCCAGCAGTGTGACTAGCGATAGCTCCGAGCAGTACTTC. Its protein is CASSVTSDSSEQYF.

The J gene is TRBJ1-3, the V gene TRBV5-1; D possibly corresponds to TRBD1 (6 bases). The CDR3 consists of 15 residues. Looked up from germline, CDR1 is SGHRS and CDR2 is YFSETQ. V was cut by 2 bases and J by 1 base, with 10 bases left in between. The CDR3 is CASSFTGTSGNTIYF. The DNA for the CDR3 is TGCGCCAGCAGCTTTACCGGGACATCTGGAAACACCATATATTTT.

V and J are TRBV6-5 and TRBJ2-7; 8 positions match TRBD2. Looked up from germline, CDR1 is MNHEY and CDR2 is SVGAGI. This CDR3 is built from 13 residues. J lost 4 bases, V lost 6 bases, and 5 bases had no gene match. The DNA of the CDR3 is TGTGCCAGCAGAGGCGGGAGGTCTTACGAGCAGTACTTC. It yields the protein CASRGGRSYEQYF.

The chain couples TRBV7-2 to TRBJ2-3; possibly TRBD2 for D (5 bases). Germline-derived CDR1 and CDR2 are SGHTA and FQGNSA. Trimming cost V 5 bases and J 4 bases, with 19 bases left between them. The CDR3 extends over 16 amino acids. Written as DNA, the CDR3 is TGTGCCAGCAGCACTGGACCGAGAGGGCTACCAGATACGCAGTATTTT. Its translation: CASSTGPRGLPDTQYF.

This sequence joins TRBV6-1 and TRBJ2-7; 9 nucleotides line up with TRBD1. CDR1 and CDR2 (germline): MNHNS, SASEGT. CDR3 length equals 14 residues. V trimming: 7 bases; J trimming: 6 bases; junction bases outside the gene matches: 10. The CDR3 loop reads CASIWDREGSEQYF. The CDR3 nucleotides are TGTGCCAGCATCTGGGACAGGGAAGGGAGCGAGCAGTACTTC.

This chain joins TRBV4-1 and TRBJ1-2; tentatively, D is TRBD1 (6 bases). The CDR3 covers 15 residues. CDR1 is MGHRA, CDR2 YSYEKL, per germline. V was shortened by 1 base and J by 6 bases, with 15 bases between the two germline ends. The CDR3 protein is CASSQGPGDRNGYTF. As DNA, the CDR3 is TGCGCCAGCAGCCAAGGTCCAGGGGATAGGAATGGCTACACCTTC.

This rearrangement joins TRBV9 to TRBJ2-1; TRBD1 agrees at 9 bases. The CDR3 contains 18 residues. In germline, CDR1 is SGDLS, CDR2 YYNGEE. Trimming cost V 4 bases and J 4 bases; bases outside gene matches: 15. The CDR3 region is CASSPDSSGTGFYNEQFF. In nucleotides, the CDR3 is TGTGCCAGCAGCCCCGACTCATCCGGGACAGGGTTTTACAATGAGCAGTTCTTC.

The chain is built from TRBV18 and TRBJ2-3, with 8 bases fitting TRBD2. Germline loops: CDR1 KGHSH, CDR2 LQKENI. V lost 3 bases and J lost 4; bases outside the gene matches: 18. The CDR3 totals 19 residues. The CDR3 reads CASSPYSGGKRERADTQYF. Written as DNA, the CDR3 is TGTGCCAGCTCACCCTACTCGGGGGGCAAGCGGGAGAGGGCAGATACGCAGTATTTT.

The rearrangement links TRBV19 to TRBJ2-3, with 14 bases identical to TRBD2. In germline, CDR1 is LNHDA, CDR2 SQIVND (reference sequence). The trim removed 8 bases at V and 3 bases at J, leaving 4 bases unmatched. The length of the CDR3 is 15 residues. The CDR3 sequence: CASGTSGSGTDTQYF. The DNA of the CDR3 is TGTGCCAGTGGGACTAGCGGGAGTGGTACAGATACGCAGTATTTT.

The V call is TRBV29-1, the J call TRBJ1-4; D not resolved. The V end lost 7 bases, the J end lost 7 bases, and 10 bases lay between the germline ends. CDR1 is SQVTM, CDR2 ANQGSEA, per germline. The CDR3 loop spans 11 amino acids. The CDR3 spells CSGYRAEKLFF. In nucleotides, the CDR3 is TGCAGCGGTTACAGAGCTGAAAAACTGTTTTTT.